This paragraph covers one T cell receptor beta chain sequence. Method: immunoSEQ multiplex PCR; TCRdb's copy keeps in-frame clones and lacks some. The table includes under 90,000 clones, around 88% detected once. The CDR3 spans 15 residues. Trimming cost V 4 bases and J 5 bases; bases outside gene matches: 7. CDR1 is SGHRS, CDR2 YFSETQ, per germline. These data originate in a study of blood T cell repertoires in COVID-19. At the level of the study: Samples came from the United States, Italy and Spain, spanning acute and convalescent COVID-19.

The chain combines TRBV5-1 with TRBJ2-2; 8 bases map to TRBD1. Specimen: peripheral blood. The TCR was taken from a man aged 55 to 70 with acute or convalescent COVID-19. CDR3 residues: CASSLRTGRTGELFF. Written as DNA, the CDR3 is TGCGCCAGCAGCCTAAGGACAGGGCGAACCGGGGAGCTGTTTTTT.